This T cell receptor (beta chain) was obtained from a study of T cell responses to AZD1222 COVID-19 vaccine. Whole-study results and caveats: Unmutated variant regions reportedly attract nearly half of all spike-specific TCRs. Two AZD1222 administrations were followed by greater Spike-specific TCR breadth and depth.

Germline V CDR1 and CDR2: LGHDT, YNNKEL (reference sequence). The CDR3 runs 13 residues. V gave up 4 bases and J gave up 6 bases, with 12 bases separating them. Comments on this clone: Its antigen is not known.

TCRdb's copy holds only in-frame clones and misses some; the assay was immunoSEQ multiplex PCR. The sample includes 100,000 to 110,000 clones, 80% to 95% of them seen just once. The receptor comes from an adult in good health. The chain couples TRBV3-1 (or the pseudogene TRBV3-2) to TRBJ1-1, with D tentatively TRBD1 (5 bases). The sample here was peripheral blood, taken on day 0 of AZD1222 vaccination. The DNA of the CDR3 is TGTGCCAGCAGCCTAAACTCCAGGGCTGAAGCTTTCTTT. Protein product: CASSLNSRAEAFF.